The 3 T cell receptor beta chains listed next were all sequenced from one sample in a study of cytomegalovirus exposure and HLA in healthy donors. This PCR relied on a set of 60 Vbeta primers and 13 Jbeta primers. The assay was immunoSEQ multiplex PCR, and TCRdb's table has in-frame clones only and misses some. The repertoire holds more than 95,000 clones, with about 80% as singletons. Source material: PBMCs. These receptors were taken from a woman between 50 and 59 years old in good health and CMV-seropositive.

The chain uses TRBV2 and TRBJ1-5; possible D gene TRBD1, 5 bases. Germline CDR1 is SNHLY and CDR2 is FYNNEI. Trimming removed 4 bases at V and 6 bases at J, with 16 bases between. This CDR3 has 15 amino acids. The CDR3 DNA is TGTGCCAGCAGTGGGGGCAGCCAATTAATTCAGCCCCAGCATTTT. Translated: CASSGGSQLIQPQHF.

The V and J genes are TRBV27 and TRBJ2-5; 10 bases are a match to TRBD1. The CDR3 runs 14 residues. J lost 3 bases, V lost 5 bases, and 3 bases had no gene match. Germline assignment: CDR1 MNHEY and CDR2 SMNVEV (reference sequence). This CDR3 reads CASSPGTGEETQYF. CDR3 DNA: TGTGCCAGCAGTCCCGGGACAGGGGAAGAGACCCAGTACTTC.

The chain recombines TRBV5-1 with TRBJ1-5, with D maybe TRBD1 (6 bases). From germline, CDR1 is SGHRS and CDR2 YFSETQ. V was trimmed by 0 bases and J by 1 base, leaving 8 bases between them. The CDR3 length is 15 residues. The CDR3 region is CASSLAGDSNQPQHF. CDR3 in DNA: TGCGCCAGCAGCTTGGCAGGGGACAGCAATCAGCCCCAGCATTTT.